The rows below give T cell receptor beta chains drawn from one sample of a study of T cells in localized non-small cell lung cancer. The protocol was immunoSEQ multiplex PCR, while the TCRdb copy is restricted to in-frame clones and leaves out a portion. The sample lists some 25,000 clones, around 88% occurring once. The starting material was peripheral blood mononuclear cells, obtained before any cancer treatment. The receptors come from a woman aged 35 to 70 with stage III lung adenocarcinoma. The CDR3 runs from the conserved cysteine through the conserved F or W. D genes are given only for firm matches. Not every row has a clone size; where given, it reads once, few, many or a size class.

-,TRBV20-1,TRBJ2-5,-,TGCAGTGCTAAGGGGGAGACCCAGTACTTC,CSAKGETQYF
-,TRBV5-1,TRBJ2-7,medium-sized,TGCGCCAGCAGCCGCACAGGGACCGCTTACGAGCAGTACTTC,CASSRTGTAYEQYF
-,TRBV11-3,TRBJ2-1,-,TGTGCCAGCAGTTCTCTCACTACCGACAATGAGCAGTTCTTC,CASSSLTTDNEQFF
-,TRBV21-1,TRBJ2-7,-,TGTGCCAGCAGCAACCGGACAGGGCGAGACGAGCAGTACTTC,CASSNRTGRDEQYF
-,TRBV2,TRBJ2-5,-,TGTGCCGTCCAAGAAAAAGGGACCCAGTACTTC,CAVQEKGTQYF
-,TRBV27,TRBJ2-1,-,TGTGCCAGCAGGCGGGGGGCCACCGGGACAGGCTCCTACAATGAGCAGTTCTTC,CASRRGATGTGSYNEQFF
-,TRBV6-6,TRBJ1-2,-,TGTGCCAGCAGTTCGATAGGGACTGAACCCCCCGGCTACACCTTC,CASSSIGTEPPGYTF
-,TRBV29-1,TRBJ1-2,once,TGCAGCGTTCTTGCGGATACTAACTATGGCTACACCTTC,CSVLADTNYGYTF
TRBD1,TRBV7-9,TRBJ1-4,-,TGTGCCAGCAGCCCCAAGGGGGCAGGGTCTAATGAAAAACTGTTTTTT,CASSPKGAGSNEKLFF
TRBD2,TRBV7-6,TRBJ2-1,few,TGTGCCAGCAGCTTAGCGACTAGCGGGATAACGGGTGAGCAGTTCTTC,CASSLATSGITGEQFF
-,TRBV10-3,TRBJ2-7,-,TGTGCCATCAGTAACCGGGCAGACTCCTACGAGCAGTACTTC,CAISNRADSYEQYF
-,TRBV5-6,TRBJ1-6,-,TGTGCCAGCAGCCTACTGGGGGTAAGAGGGAGGTCCTATAATTCACCCCTCCACTTT,CASSLLGVRGRSYNSPLHF
-,TRBV6-1,TRBJ2-7,-,TGTGCCAGCGGTTCAAACTACGAGCAGTACTTC,CASGSNYEQYF
-,TRBV7-7,TRBJ2-2,-,TGTGCCAGCAGTCGAAGCAACACCGGGGAGCTGTTTTTT,CASSRSNTGELFF
-,TRBV5-1,TRBJ2-3,few,TGCGCCAGCAGCTTGGGAGTCAGGGATGATACGCAGTATTTT,CASSLGVRDDTQYF
-,TRBV30,TRBJ1-1,-,TGTGCCTGGAGTGTCCCTGGGAACACTGAAGCTTTCTTT,CAWSVPGNTEAFF
-,TRBV6-4,TRBJ1-1,-,TGTGCCAGCAGTGCCAGGGAGAACACTGAAGCTTTCTTT,CASSARENTEAFF
TRBD2,TRBV5-6,TRBJ2-3,once,TGTGCCAGCAGCTTAGGACTAGCAGCAGATACGCAGTATTTT,CASSLGLAADTQYF
TRBD1,TRBV15,TRBJ2-3,-,TGTGCCACCCGGAAAGGGACAGGCGACACAGATACGCAGTATTTT,CATRKGTGDTDTQYF
TRBD2,TRBV10-1,TRBJ2-1,once,TGCGCCAGCAGTGACGGCGGGGGTGGTCCCCATGAGCAGTTCTTC,CASSDGGGGPHEQFF
-,TRBV6-7,TRBJ1-2,-,TGTGCCAGCATTCAGAGACAGGACTATGGCTACACCTTC,CASIQRQDYGYTF
-,TRBV28,TRBJ2-5,-,TGTGCCAGCACTTCCGGAGGGGGGACCGGTGAGACCCAGTACTTC,CASTSGGGTGETQYF